The clone carrying this T cell receptor (beta chain) is deemed medium-sized. Per the germline V gene, CDR1 is MNHNS and CDR2 is SASEGT. V was shortened by 10 bases and J by 2 bases, with 15 bases between the two germline ends. This CDR3 is 14 amino acids long. The data belong to a study of immune characterization of retroperitoneal liposarcoma. TCRdb itself ran the PCR reads through MiXCR, one entry per CDR3 protein. The sample has 10,000 or so distinct CDR3 sequences; 25% to 30% are singletons. The source of this sequence is a male donor with retroperitoneal liposarcoma. The source material was tumor tissue. This chain connects TRBV6-1 to TRBJ2-1; D remains ambiguous. The CDR3, as DNA: TGTGCCAACTCAAGGGCTAAGGCCTACAATGAGCAGTTCTTC. Amino acid sequence: CANSRAKAYNEQFF.